Shown below are 2 T cell receptor beta chains from a single sample sequenced in a study of blood T cell repertoires in COVID-19. TCRdb's copy holds only in-frame clones and misses some; the assay was immunoSEQ multiplex PCR. Among 78,000 or so clones, approximately 80% were seen once, and the ten largest hold 12%. The material sequenced was peripheral blood. These receptors originate from an elderly man with acute or convalescent COVID-19.

The rearrangement uses TRBV5-1 and TRBJ2-7; 7 nucleotides align to TRBD1. Per the germline V gene, CDR1 is SGHRS and CDR2 is YFSETQ. Trimming at V came to 5 bases and at J to 5 bases, leaving 4 bases not matched to a gene. CDR3 length: 12 amino acids. The CDR3 region has the DNA TGCGCCAGCAGGCGTGACAGGGACGAGCAGTACTTC. Its translation is CASRRDRDEQYF.

This sequence joins TRBV6-2 or TRBV6-3 and TRBJ1-3; D remains ambiguous. V was clipped by 2 bases and J by 4 bases, with 6 bases between them. CDR3 length equals 13 residues. Germline V lookup: CDR1 MNHEY, CDR2 SVGEGT. The CDR3 coding sequence is TGTGCCAGCAGTTACGAGATGGGAAACACCATATATTTT. Its protein is CASSYEMGNTIYF.